This T cell receptor (beta chain) was found in a study of shared clonotypes between healthy human individuals. Study summary: Donors, aged 18 to 49, were a couple of women and a few men. Every donor yielded three CD4 naive, three CD4 memory, two CD8 naive and one CD8 memory plate. The study's findings and limits: In the sorted subsets, rarefaction showed sequencing was incomplete despite large depth. It was observed that roughly 4.8% of naive CD4 clonotypes were shared across several donors.

CDR1 and CDR2 (germline): SQVTM, ANQGSEA. V lost 7 bases and J lost 6; bases outside the gene matches: 11. The CDR3 sequence is 16 residues long. CD45RO negativity and positive selection for CCR7 defined naive CD8 cells, a population that excluded terminally differentiated effector memory CD45RA+ cells. Sequenced by immunoSEQ multiplex PCR; TCRdb stores in-frame clones only, minus some. Of some 2,100,000 clones in the sample, roughly 91% were seen once. To note about this clone: Its antigen is as yet unknown.

The chain couples TRBV29-1 to TRBJ2-2; 13 positions match TRBD2. Sample: naive CD8+ T cells from PBMCs. This receptor was obtained from a man younger than 30 in good health. Some clones in this sample may be carry-over from other donors' samples. Here the CDR3 reads CSARTSGSGESGELFF. The CDR3 DNA reads TGCAGCGCAAGGACTAGCGGGAGTGGAGAATCCGGGGAGCTGTTTTTT.